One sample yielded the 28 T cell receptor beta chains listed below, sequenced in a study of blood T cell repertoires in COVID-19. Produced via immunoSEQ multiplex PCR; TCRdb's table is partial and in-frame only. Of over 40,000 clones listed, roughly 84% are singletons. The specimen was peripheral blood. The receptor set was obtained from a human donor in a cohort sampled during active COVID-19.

The CDR3 DNA is TGTGCCAGCAGCCCCGCGGGGGGCCAAGAGACCCAGTACTTC. It codes for CASSPAGGQETQYF. The genes are TRBV6-5 and TRBJ2-5; 8 nucleotides align to TRBD2. Germline CDR1 and CDR2: MNHEY and SVGAGI. The trim removed 6 bases at V and 1 base at J, leaving 4 bases unmatched. The CDR3 is made up of 14 amino acids.

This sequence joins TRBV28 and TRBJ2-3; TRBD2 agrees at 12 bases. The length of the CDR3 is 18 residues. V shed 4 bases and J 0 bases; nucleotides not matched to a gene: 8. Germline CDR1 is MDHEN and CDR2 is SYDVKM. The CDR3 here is CASSSLRTSGTSTDTQYF. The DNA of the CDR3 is TGTGCCAGCAGTTCCTTAAGGACTAGCGGGACTAGCACAGATACGCAGTATTTT. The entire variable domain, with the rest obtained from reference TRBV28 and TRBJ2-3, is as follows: DVKVTQSSRYLVKRTGEKVFLECVQDMDHENMFWYRQDPGLGLRLIYFSYDVKMKEKGDIPEGYSVSREKKERFSLILESASTNQTSMYLCASSSLRTSGTSTDTQYFGPGTRLTVL.

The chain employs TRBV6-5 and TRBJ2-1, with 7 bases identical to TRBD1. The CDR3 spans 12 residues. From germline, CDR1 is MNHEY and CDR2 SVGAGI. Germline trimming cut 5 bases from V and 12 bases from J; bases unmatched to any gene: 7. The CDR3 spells CASSRQGDRQFF. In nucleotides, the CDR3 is TGTGCCAGCAGTCGGCAAGGGGACAGGCAGTTCTTC.

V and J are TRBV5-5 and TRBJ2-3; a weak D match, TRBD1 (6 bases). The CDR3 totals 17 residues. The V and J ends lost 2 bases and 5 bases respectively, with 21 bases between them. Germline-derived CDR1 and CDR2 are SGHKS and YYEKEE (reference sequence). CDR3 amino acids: CASSFPEPGLGGDTQYF. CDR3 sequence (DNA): TGTGCCAGCAGCTTCCCTGAGCCGGGGTTAGGGGGAGATACGCAGTATTTT.

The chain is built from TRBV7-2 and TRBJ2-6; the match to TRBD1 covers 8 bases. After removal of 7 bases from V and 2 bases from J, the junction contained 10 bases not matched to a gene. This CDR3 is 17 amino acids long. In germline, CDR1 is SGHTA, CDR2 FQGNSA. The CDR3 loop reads CASIQRAGGPGANVLTF. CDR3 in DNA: TGTGCCAGCATCCAGAGGGCAGGGGGCCCTGGGGCCAACGTCCTGACTTTC.

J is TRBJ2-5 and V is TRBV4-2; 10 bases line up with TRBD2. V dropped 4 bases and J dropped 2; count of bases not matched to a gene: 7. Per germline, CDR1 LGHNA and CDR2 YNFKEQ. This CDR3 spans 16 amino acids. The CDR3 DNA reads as TGTGCCAGCAGCCCCCTAGCGGGAGCTAGGCAAGAGACCCAGTACTTC. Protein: CASSPLAGARQETQYF.

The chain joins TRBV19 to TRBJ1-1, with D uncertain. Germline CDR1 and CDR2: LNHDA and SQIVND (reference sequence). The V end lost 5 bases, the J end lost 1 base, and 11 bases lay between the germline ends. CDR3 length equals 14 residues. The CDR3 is CASSSPGSNTEAFF. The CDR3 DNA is TGTGCCAGTAGTTCCCCCGGGTCGAACACTGAAGCTTTCTTT.

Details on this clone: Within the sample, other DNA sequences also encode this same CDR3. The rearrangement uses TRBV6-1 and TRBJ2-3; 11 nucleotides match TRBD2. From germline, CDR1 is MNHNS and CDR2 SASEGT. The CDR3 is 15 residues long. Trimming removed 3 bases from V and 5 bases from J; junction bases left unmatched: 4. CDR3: CASSDSGRAGDTQYF. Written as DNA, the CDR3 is TGTGCCAGCAGTGATAGCGGGAGGGCGGGAGATACGCAGTATTTT.

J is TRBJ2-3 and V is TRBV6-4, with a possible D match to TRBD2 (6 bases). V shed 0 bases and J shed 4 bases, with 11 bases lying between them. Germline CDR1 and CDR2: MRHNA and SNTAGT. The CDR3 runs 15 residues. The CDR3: CASSDSEGGSDTQYF. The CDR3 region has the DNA TGTGCCAGCAGTGACTCGGAGGGAGGCTCAGATACGCAGTATTTT.

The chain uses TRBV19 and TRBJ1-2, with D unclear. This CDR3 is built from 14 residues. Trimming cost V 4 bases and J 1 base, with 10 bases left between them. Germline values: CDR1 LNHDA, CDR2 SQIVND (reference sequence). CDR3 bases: TGTGCCAGTAGTACCCCGGGTGGTAACTATGGCTACACCTTC. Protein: CASSTPGGNYGYTF.

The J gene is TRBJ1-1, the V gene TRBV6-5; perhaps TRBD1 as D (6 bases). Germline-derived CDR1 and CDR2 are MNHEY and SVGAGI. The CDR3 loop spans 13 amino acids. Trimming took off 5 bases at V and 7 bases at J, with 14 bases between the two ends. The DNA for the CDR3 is TGTGCCAGCAGTACCCCCAAACAGGGTGAAGCTTTCTTT. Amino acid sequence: CASSTPKQGEAFF.

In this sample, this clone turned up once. CDR3 residues: CASSPPAGDGYNEQFF. CDR3 bases: TGTGCCAGCTCACCACCGGCGGGAGATGGGTACAATGAGCAGTTCTTC. This sequence joins TRBV18 and TRBJ2-1; 7 bases agree with TRBD2. With 0 bases clipped from V and 4 bases from J, the junction kept 6 bases outside the gene matches. There are 16 residues in the CDR3. Germline V gene sequence: CDR1 KGHSH, CDR2 LQKENI. The full variable domain, its missing parts supplied by reference TRBV18 and TRBJ2-1, is NAGVMQNPRHLVRRRGQEARLRCSPMKGHSHVYWYRQLPEEGLKFMVYLQKENIIDESGMPKERFSAEFPKEGPSILRIQQVVRGDSAAYFCASSPPAGDGYNEQFFGPGTRLTVL.

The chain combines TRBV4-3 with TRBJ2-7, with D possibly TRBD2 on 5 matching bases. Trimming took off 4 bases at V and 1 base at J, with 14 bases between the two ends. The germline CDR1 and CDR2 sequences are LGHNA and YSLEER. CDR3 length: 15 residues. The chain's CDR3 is CASSPLAGGSYEQYF. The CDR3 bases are TGCGCCAGCAGCCCCTTGGCGGGCGGTTCCTACGAGCAGTACTTC.

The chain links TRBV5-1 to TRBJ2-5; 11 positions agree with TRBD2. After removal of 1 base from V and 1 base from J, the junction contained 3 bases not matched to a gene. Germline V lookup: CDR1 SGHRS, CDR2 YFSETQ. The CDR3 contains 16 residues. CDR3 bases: TGCGCCAGCAGCTTGACGACTAGCGGGACCCAAGAGACCCAGTACTTC. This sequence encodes CASSLTTSGTQETQYF.

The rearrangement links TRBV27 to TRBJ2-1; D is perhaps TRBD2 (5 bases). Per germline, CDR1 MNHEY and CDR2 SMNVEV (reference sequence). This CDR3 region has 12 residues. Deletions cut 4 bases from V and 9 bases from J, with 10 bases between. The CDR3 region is CASSSLAGEQFF. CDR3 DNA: TGTGCCAGCAGTTCACTGGCGGGTGAGCAGTTCTTC.

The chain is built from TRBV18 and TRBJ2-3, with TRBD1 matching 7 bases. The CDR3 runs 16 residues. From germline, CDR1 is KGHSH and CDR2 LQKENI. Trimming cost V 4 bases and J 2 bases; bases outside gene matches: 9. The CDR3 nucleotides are TGTGCCAGCTCACAACCGGGACAGAGCCTCACAGATACGCAGTATTTT. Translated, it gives CASSQPGQSLTDTQYF. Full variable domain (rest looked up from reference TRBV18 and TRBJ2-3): NAGVMQNPRHLVRRRGQEARLRCSPMKGHSHVYWYRQLPEEGLKFMVYLQKENIIDESGMPKERFSAEFPKEGPSILRIQQVVRGDSAAYFCASSQPGQSLTDTQYFGPGTRLTVL.

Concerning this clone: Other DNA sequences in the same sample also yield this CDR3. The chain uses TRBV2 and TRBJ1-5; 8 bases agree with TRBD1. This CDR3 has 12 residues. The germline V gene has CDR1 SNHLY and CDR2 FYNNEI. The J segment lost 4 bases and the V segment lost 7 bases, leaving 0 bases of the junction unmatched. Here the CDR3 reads CASNRGNQPQHF. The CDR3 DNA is TGTGCCAGCAACAGGGGGAATCAGCCCCAGCATTTT.

CDR3 coding DNA: TGTGCCATCACGGCCCGGCGGGGCACAGATACGCAGTATTTT. This translates into CAITARRGTDTQYF. This chain uses TRBV10-3 with TRBJ2-3; D may be TRBD2 (5 bases). Trimming took 7 bases from V and 1 from J, leaving 12 bases between them. This CDR3 is 14 amino acids long. Germline CDR1 is ENHRY and CDR2 is SYGVKD.

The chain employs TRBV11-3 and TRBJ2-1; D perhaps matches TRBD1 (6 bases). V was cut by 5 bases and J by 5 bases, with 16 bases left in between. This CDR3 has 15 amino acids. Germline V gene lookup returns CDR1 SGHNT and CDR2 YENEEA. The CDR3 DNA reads TGTGCCAGCAGCAGAGCAGGGGCCCCGAACAATGAGCAGTTCTTC. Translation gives CASSRAGAPNNEQFF.

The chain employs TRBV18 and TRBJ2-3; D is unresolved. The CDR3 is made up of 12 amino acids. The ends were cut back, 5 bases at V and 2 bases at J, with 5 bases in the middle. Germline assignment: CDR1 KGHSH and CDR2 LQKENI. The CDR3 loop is CASSTYTDTQYF. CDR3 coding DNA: TGTGCCAGCTCAACCTACACAGATACGCAGTATTTT. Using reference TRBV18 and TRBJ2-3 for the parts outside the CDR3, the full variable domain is NAGVMQNPRHLVRRRGQEARLRCSPMKGHSHVYWYRQLPEEGLKFMVYLQKENIIDESGMPKERFSAEFPKEGPSILRIQQVVRGDSAAYFCASSTYTDTQYFGPGTRLTVL.

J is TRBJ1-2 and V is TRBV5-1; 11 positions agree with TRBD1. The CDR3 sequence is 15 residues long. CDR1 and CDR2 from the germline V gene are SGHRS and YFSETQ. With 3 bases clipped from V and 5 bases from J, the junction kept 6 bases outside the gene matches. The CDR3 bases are TGCGCCAGCAGCTCTACGGGACAGGGGGGGTATGGCTACACCTTC. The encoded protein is CASSSTGQGGYGYTF.

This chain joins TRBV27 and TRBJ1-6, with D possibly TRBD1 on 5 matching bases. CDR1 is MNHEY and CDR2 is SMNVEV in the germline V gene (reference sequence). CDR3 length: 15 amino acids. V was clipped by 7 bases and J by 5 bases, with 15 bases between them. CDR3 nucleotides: TGTGCCAGCACCCAGGGTCGGAGAAATAATTCACCCCTCCACTTT. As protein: CASTQGRRNNSPLHF.

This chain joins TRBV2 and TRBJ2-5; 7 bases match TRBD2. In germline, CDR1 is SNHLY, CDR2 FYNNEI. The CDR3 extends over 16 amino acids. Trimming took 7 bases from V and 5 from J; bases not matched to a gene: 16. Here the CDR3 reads CASNPRIASGLETQYF. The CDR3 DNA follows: TGTGCCAGCAACCCCCGAATCGCTAGCGGCCTGGAGACCCAGTACTTC.

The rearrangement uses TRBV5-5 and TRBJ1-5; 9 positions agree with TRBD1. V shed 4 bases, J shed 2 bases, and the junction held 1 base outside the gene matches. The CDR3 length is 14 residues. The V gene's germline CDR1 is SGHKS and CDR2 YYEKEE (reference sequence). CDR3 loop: CASSGDRGNQPQHF. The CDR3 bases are TGTGCCAGCAGCGGGGACAGGGGCAATCAGCCCCAGCATTTT.

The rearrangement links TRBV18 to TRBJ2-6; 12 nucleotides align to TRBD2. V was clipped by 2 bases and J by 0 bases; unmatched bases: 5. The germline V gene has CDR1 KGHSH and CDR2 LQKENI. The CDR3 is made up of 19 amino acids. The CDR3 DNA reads TGTGCCAGCTCACCAAGCAGACTAGCGGGAGTCTCTGGGGCCAACGTCCTGACTTTC. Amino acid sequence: CASSPSRLAGVSGANVLTF.

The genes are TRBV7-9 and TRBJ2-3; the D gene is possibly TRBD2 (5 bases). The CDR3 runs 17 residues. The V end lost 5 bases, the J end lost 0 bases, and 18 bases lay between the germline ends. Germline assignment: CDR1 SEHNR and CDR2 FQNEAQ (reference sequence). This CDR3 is CASSPRTGWQSTDTQYF. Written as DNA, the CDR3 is TGTGCCAGCAGCCCCCGGACGGGGTGGCAGAGCACAGATACGCAGTATTTT.

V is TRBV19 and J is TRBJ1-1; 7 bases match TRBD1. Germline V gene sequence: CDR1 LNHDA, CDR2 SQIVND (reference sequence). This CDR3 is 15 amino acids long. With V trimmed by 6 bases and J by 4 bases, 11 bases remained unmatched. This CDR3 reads CASRIKEGAVTEAFF. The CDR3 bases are TGTGCCAGTAGAATAAAGGAGGGGGCGGTCACTGAAGCTTTCTTT. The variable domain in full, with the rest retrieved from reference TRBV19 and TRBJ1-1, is DGGITQSPKYLFRKEGQNVTLSCEQNLNHDAMYWYRQDPGQGLRLIYYSQIVNDFQKGDIAEGYSVSREKKESFPLTVTSAQKNPTAFYLCASRIKEGAVTEAFFGQGTRLTVV.

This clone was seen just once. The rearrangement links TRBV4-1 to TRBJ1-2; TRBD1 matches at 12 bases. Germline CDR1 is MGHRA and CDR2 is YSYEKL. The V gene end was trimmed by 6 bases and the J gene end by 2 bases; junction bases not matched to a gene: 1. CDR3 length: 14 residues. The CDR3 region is CASRGQGANYGYTF. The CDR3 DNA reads TGCGCCAGCAGGGGACAGGGGGCGAACTATGGCTACACCTTC.